Presented here are 13 T cell receptor beta chains from one specimen sequenced in a study of blood T cells in healthy people across ages. A second PCR, run for roughly 7 to 12 cycles, used a sample-barcoded 5' primer plus a J-beta primer mix. TCRdb independently ran MiXCR on the 5' RACE reads; one entry per CDR3 protein. Of over 1,200,000 distinct CDR3 sequences in the sample, roughly 64% are singletons; the top ten hold 5.5% to 8%. Specimen: blood. These receptor sequences come from a man between 18 and 35 years old in good health.

There are many counts of this clonotype. This chain connects TRBV9 to TRBJ2-5; D remains unclear. The CDR3 length is 12 residues. Germline CDR1 is SGDLS and CDR2 is YYNGEE. V was pared by 3 bases and J by 4 bases, with 7 bases between. CDR3 protein: CASSGLGETQYF. Here the CDR3 DNA reads TGTGCCAGCAGCGGGCTAGGAGAGACCCAGTACTTC.

The CDR3: CASSWTGTGTNEQFF. The CDR3 region has the DNA TGCGCCAGCAGCTGGACCGGGACAGGGACCAATGAGCAGTTCTTC. This chain links TRBV5-1 with TRBJ2-1; 9 bases fit TRBD1. V was pared by 3 bases and J by 6 bases, with 7 bases of the junction left unmatched. Germline V CDR1 and CDR2: SGHRS, YFSETQ. The CDR3 runs to 15 residues.

The CDR3 here is CSVAGRGDGYGYTF. CDR3 in DNA: TGCAGCGTTGCAGGGAGGGGCGATGGGTATGGCTACACCTTC. The chain recombines TRBV29-1 with TRBJ1-2, with a tentative D call TRBD1 (5 bases). The V end was cut by 4 bases, the J end by 5 bases, with 17 bases between. The CDR3 extends over 14 amino acids. The germline CDR1 and CDR2 sequences are SQVTM and ANQGSEA.

The chain couples TRBV4-1 to TRBJ1-1; no clear D. Germline V lookup: CDR1 MGHRA, CDR2 YSYEKL. This CDR3 contains 13 residues. With 0 bases removed from V and 8 bases from J, the gap between germline ends came to 10 bases. CDR3 sequence: CASSQDQALEAFF. The CDR3 bases are TGCGCCAGCAGCCAAGATCAGGCGCTAGAAGCTTTCTTT.

On this clonotype itself: Compared with germline, one end of the junction differs, possibly owing to a read error. The chain carries TRBV4-1 and TRBJ2-4, with 7 bases that match TRBD1. The end of the DNA is better explained by TRBJ2-7, so the J call may be wrong. From germline, CDR1 is MGHRA and CDR2 YSYEKL. The CDR3 sequence is 13 residues long. CDR3 in DNA: TGCGCCAGCAGCAAAGAACAGGGGTACGAGCAGTACTTC. Its protein product is CASSKEQGYEQYF.

The rearrangement links TRBV11-2 to TRBJ2-1; 12 bases are shared with TRBD1. CDR3 size: 15 residues. V lost 5 bases to trimming and J lost 7 bases; unmatched junction nucleotides: 6. Germline values: CDR1 SGHAT, CDR2 FQNNGV. The CDR3, as DNA: TGTGCCAGCAGCCACCTGGGACAGGGGGCGAATGAGCAGTTCTTC. Protein product: CASSHLGQGANEQFF. Together with reference TRBV11-2 and TRBJ2-1, the CDR3 gives the full variable domain: EAGVAQSPRYKIIEKRQSVAFWCNPISGHATLYWYQQILGQGPKLLIQFQNNGVVDDSQLPKDRFSAERLKGVDSTLKIQPAKLEDSAVYLCASSHLGQGANEQFFGPGTRLTVL.

This chain joins TRBV7-6 and TRBJ2-1; 7 bases fit TRBD2. The trim removed 5 bases at V and 5 bases at J, leaving 12 bases unmatched. This CDR3 comprises 16 residues. Germline assignment: CDR1 SGHVS and CDR2 FNYEAQ. CDR3 coding DNA: TGTGCCAGCAGCCCTATCCCGATAGGGAGGGACAATGAGCAGTTCTTC. Its translation is CASSPIPIGRDNEQFF.

This chain links TRBV5-1 with TRBJ2-7; 13 nucleotides agree with TRBD2. The CDR3 extends over 18 amino acids. V lost 4 bases and J lost 2; bases outside the gene matches: 12. Germline V gives CDR1 SGHRS, CDR2 YFSETQ. The CDR3 spells CASSEGLAGNPAPYEQYF. CDR3 bases: TGCGCCAGCAGCGAGGGACTAGCGGGGAACCCTGCGCCCTACGAGCAGTACTTC.

The chain employs TRBV29-1 and TRBJ1-2, with a possible D match to TRBD1 (5 bases). This CDR3 contains 12 residues. Germline loops: CDR1 SQVTM, CDR2 ANQGSEA. V dropped 6 bases and J dropped 1 base, with 9 bases sitting between them. CDR3 residues: CSVGDDNYGYTF. The CDR3 region has the DNA TGCAGCGTCGGGGACGATAACTATGGCTACACCTTC.

The chain recombines TRBV4-1 with TRBJ2-1; D is unresolved. The V end was cut by 4 bases, the J end by 8 bases, with 18 bases between. Germline V CDR1 and CDR2: MGHRA, YSYEKL. The CDR3 is 15 amino acids. The CDR3 DNA reads as TGCGCCAGCAGCCCCGAGCCTAATCGGTCCGATGAGCAGTTCTTC. It specifies CASSPEPNRSDEQFF.

The chain employs TRBV7-2 and TRBJ1-5; TRBD1 matches at 8 bases. J gave up 4 bases and V 4 bases, and 3 bases lay outside the gene matches. Germline V lookup: CDR1 SGHTA, CDR2 FQGNSA. This CDR3 spans 14 amino acids. Written as DNA, the CDR3 is TGTGCCAGCAGCTGGAGACAGGGGAATCAGCCCCAGCATTTT. This gives the protein CASSWRQGNQPQHF.

The rearrangement joins TRBV6-5 to TRBJ2-1, with TRBD2 matching over 13 bases. Germline V gene lookup returns CDR1 MNHEY and CDR2 SVGAGI. CDR3 size: 15 residues. The junction had 4 bases not matched to a gene; V was cut back by 4 bases and J by 7 bases. DNA of the CDR3: TGTGCCAGCAGTTGGACTAGCGGGAGACAAAATGAGCAGTTCTTC. Translation gives CASSWTSGRQNEQFF.

The chain combines TRBV6-2 or TRBV6-3 with TRBJ1-5; maybe TRBD1 (6 bases). The CDR3 has 18 residues. Germline V gene data show CDR1 as MNHEY and CDR2 as SVGEGT. The germline V and J ends were trimmed by 2 bases and 5 bases, with 22 bases remaining between them. CDR3 nucleotide sequence: TGTGCCAGCAGTTACCACTCTCCCCTCGACAGGACAGATCAGCCCCAGCATTTT. It translates to CASSYHSPLDRTDQPQHF.